The 19 T cell receptor beta chains below all came from one sample that was sequenced in a study of T-cell reconstitution after alpha-beta-depleted transplantation in children. Unique molecular identifiers were used in preparing the TCRbeta library. One entry per CDR3 protein, called by TCRdb with MiXCR from the PCR reads. The sample lists approximately 190,000 distinct CDR3 sequences; roughly 6.3% were seen once. The sequences come from PBMCs, collected before TCRalphabeta/CD19-depleted stem cell transplant. These receptors came from a girl under three years old with combined immunodeficiency, due to receive a stem cell transplant.

This clonotype appeared many times. The chain links TRBV7-8 to TRBJ1-1; possible D gene TRBD1, 5 bases. The germline V gene encodes CDR1 SGHVS and CDR2 FQNEAQ. Between the trimmed V and J ends, which lost 1 base and 5 bases, there was a span of 20 bases. The CDR3 contains 17 residues. The CDR3 coding sequence is TGTGCCAGCAGCTTAGAATTCGGGGCAGGGTGGAGAACTGAAGCTTTCTTT. It translates to CASSLEFGAGWRTEAFF.

This clonotype was seen more than once but under ten times. V is TRBV20-1 and J is TRBJ2-4; no clear D gene. CDR1 is DFQATT, CDR2 SNEGSKA, per germline (reference sequence). V lost 6 bases and J lost 0, with 15 bases in between. The CDR3 runs to 15 residues. CDR3 residues: CSAPENRVAKNIQYF. CDR3 DNA sequence: TGCAGTGCACCTGAAAATCGTGTAGCCAAAAACATTCAGTACTTC.

The chain has TRBV20-1 and TRBJ2-1, with 14 bases identical to TRBD2. Unmatched junction bases numbered 5, after V lost 6 bases and J lost 7 bases. CDR1 is DFQATT, CDR2 SNEGSKA, per germline (reference sequence). The CDR3 consists of 14 residues. Written as DNA, the CDR3 is TGCAGTGCCCCAGGGACTAGCGGGAGAAATGAGCAGTTCTTC. Its protein product is CSAPGTSGRNEQFF.

This clonotype was found many times. The chain couples TRBV5-1 to TRBJ2-3; 15 nucleotides align to TRBD2. J was trimmed by 3 bases and V by 0 bases; bases with no gene match: 11. The CDR3 sequence is 20 residues long. The germline V gene encodes CDR1 SGHRS and CDR2 YFSETQ. In DNA form, the CDR3 reads TGCGCCAGCAGCTTGGGGACTAGCGGGAGGGCCTCCGACCTAACAGATACGCAGTATTTT. Protein sequence: CASSLGTSGRASDLTDTQYF.

The sample holds many counts of this clonotype. The rearrangement joins TRBV15 to TRBJ2-1; D is undetermined. Trimming pared 5 bases from V and 2 bases from J, leaving 7 bases between. The germline CDR1 and CDR2 sequences are LNHNV and YYDKDF (reference sequence). This CDR3 is built from 13 residues. The CDR3 protein is CATSEKPYNEQFF. DNA of the CDR3: TGTGCCACCAGCGAAAAGCCCTACAATGAGCAGTTCTTC.

This clonotype was observed at least ten times. J is TRBJ2-1 and V is TRBV6-5; the D call may be TRBD1 or TRBD2 (5 bases each). Germline values: CDR1 MNHEY, CDR2 SVGAGI. This CDR3 is built from 16 residues. V lost 2 bases to trimming and J lost 0 bases, with 11 bases between them. The CDR3 loop reads CASSYGGPTSYNEQFF. The CDR3 bases are TGTGCCAGCAGTTACGGGGGTCCGACCTCCTACAATGAGCAGTTCTTC.

The table lists this clonotype with many counts. This chain connects TRBV29-1 to TRBJ1-6, with D uncertain. Per germline, CDR1 SQVTM and CDR2 ANQGSEA. V dropped 4 bases and J dropped 4 bases, with 8 bases sitting between them. The CDR3 totals 13 residues. The CDR3 spells CSVGGSYNSPLHF. CDR3 in DNA: TGCAGCGTTGGTGGGTCTTATAATTCACCCCTCCACTTT.

This clonotype was detected many times. V and J are TRBV29-1 and TRBJ2-3; D might be TRBD1 or TRBD2, each matching 5 bases. Germline V CDR1 and CDR2: SQVTM, ANQGSEA. V was shortened by 3 bases and J by 2 bases, with 33 bases between the two germline ends. The length of the CDR3 is 21 residues. CDR3 nucleotides: TGCAGCGTTGACCACGGTGGGGGTGCCCTAGGGAAGAGAGACATCACAGATACGCAGTATTTT. It translates to CSVDHGGGALGKRDITDTQYF.

This clonotype has at least ten counts. This chain uses TRBV29-1 with TRBJ1-2; TRBD1 matches 7 bases. The germline CDR1 and CDR2 sequences are SQVTM and ANQGSEA. The CDR3 extends over 14 amino acids. The V segment lost 0 bases and the J segment 3 bases; nucleotides outside the gene matches: 4. CDR3 in amino acids: CSVEDPGQDYGYTF. Written as DNA, the CDR3 is TGCAGCGTTGAAGATCCTGGACAGGACTATGGCTACACCTTC.

This chain connects TRBV7-6 to TRBJ2-7, with 8 bases aligning to TRBD1. This CDR3 has 15 amino acids. CDR1 is SGHVS, CDR2 FNYEAQ, per germline. With 4 bases clipped from V and 3 bases from J, the junction kept 8 bases outside the gene matches. DNA for the CDR3: TGTGCCAGCAGCTCCGGACAGGGTTATGGCTACGAGCAGTACTTC. Encoded protein: CASSSGQGYGYEQYF.

The sample holds many counts of this clonotype. The genes are TRBV12-3 or TRBV12-4 and TRBJ1-4; D remains unclear. The CDR3 runs to 13 residues. The V and J ends lost 1 base and 8 bases respectively, with 8 bases between them. The CDR3 region is CASSLVTDEKLFF. CDR3 nucleotides: TGTGCCAGCAGTTTAGTGACGGACGAAAAACTGTTTTTT.

This clonotype was seen a handful of times. The rearrangement joins TRBV29-1 to TRBJ2-7; D is possibly TRBD1 (6 bases). Trimming pared 6 bases from V and 0 bases from J, leaving 27 bases between. The CDR3 totals 18 residues. Looked up from germline, CDR1 is SQVTM and CDR2 is ANQGSEA. CDR3 nucleotide sequence: TGCAGCGTCGCATTACCAACCTCAAGGGGGTATTACTCCTACGAGCAGTACTTC. This codes for CSVALPTSRGYYSYEQYF.

This clonotype was recorded a few times. CDR3 coding DNA: TGTGCCAGCAGCTTACGTACTGAGCAGTTCTTC. Amino acid sequence: CASSLRTEQFF. The rearrangement links TRBV7-6 to TRBJ2-1, with no clear D. Germline assignment: CDR1 SGHVS and CDR2 FNYEAQ. Between the trimmed V and J ends, which lost 2 bases and 9 bases, there was a span of 5 bases. This CDR3 has 11 amino acids.

This clonotype was recorded many times. The chain combines TRBV7-3 with TRBJ2-3, with D possibly TRBD1 on 5 matching bases. The germline gives CDR1 SGHTA, CDR2 FQGTGA. This CDR3 is built from 17 residues. Trimming took 0 bases from V and 5 from J, leaving 18 bases between them. The CDR3 protein is CASSLTDSRASLDTQYF. CDR3 DNA sequence: TGTGCCAGCAGCTTAACAGACAGCCGAGCGTCCTTAGATACGCAGTATTTT. Filled out from reference TRBV7-3 and TRBJ2-3, the complete variable domain reads GAGVSQTPSNKVTEKGKYVELRCDPISGHTALYWYRQSLGQGPEFLIYFQGTGAADDSGLPNDRFFAVRPEGSVSTLKIQRTERGDSAVYLCASSLTDSRASLDTQYFGPGTRLTVL.

Ten or more counts support this clonotype. This chain joins TRBV27 and TRBJ2-2, with TRBD1 identical over 10 bases. Unmatched junction bases numbered 12, after V lost 7 bases and J lost 1 base. The CDR3 totals 18 residues. CDR1 and CDR2 (germline): MNHEY, SMNVEV (reference sequence). The CDR3 region is CASTQRLWTGGNTGELFF. The CDR3 region has the DNA TGTGCCAGCACCCAGAGGTTATGGACAGGGGGGAACACCGGGGAGCTGTTTTTT.

This clonotype was recorded many times. The chain joins TRBV28 to TRBJ2-5; 10 bases are a match to TRBD1. The V segment lost 4 bases and the J segment 2 bases; nucleotides outside the gene matches: 4. Germline V gene lookup returns CDR1 MDHEN and CDR2 SYDVKM. CDR3 length equals 15 residues. The CDR3 coding sequence is TGTGCCAGCAGTTCCCGGGACAGGGGACAAGAGACCCAGTACTTC. It specifies CASSSRDRGQETQYF.

The chain has TRBV20-1 and TRBJ2-5, with a possible D match to TRBD1 (5 bases). The length of the CDR3 is 11 residues. Germline V gene data show CDR1 as DFQATT and CDR2 as SNEGSKA (reference sequence). Trimming removed 8 bases from V and 2 bases from J, with 9 bases in between. CDR3 loop: CSQGPQETQYF. The CDR3 coding sequence is TGCAGTCAGGGTCCTCAAGAGACCCAGTACTTC.

This clonotype was seen a few times. This chain connects TRBV5-6 to TRBJ2-2, with D possibly matching TRBD1 (6 bases). V lost 1 base and J lost 3, with 22 bases in between. Germline V gene lookup returns CDR1 SGHDT and CDR2 YYEEEE. The CDR3 is 19 amino acids. This CDR3 reads CASSLNLGTPPLYTGELFF. The CDR3 bases are TGTGCCAGCAGCTTGAATTTGGGGACACCTCCTTTATACACCGGGGAGCTGTTTTTT.

At least ten counts were recorded for this clonotype. The chain combines TRBV27 with TRBJ2-3, with a tentative D call TRBD2 (5 bases). The CDR3 consists of 12 residues. V lost 5 bases and J lost 2, with 5 bases in between. The germline V gene has CDR1 MNHEY and CDR2 SMNVEV (reference sequence). The CDR3 DNA sequence: TGTGCCAGCAGTGACTACACAGATACGCAGTATTTT. Translated: CASSDYTDTQYF.